The 14 T cell receptor beta chains listed next were all sequenced from one sample in a study of blood T cell repertoires in COVID-19. TCRdb's copy holds only in-frame clones and misses some; the assay was immunoSEQ multiplex PCR. The top ten clones hold about 1% of a sample with 25,000 to 40,000 clones, 90% of them seen once. Sequencing was performed on peripheral blood. The receptors here all came from a man in his 70s with active or convalescent COVID-19.

This clone appeared a few times. The chain links TRBV5-1 to TRBJ1-1; TRBD1 is a possible D gene (6 bases). There are 15 residues in the CDR3. CDR1 is SGHRS and CDR2 is YFSETQ in the germline V gene. V lost 0 bases and J 4 bases, leaving 13 bases between the germline ends. CDR3: CASSLDRERGTEAFF. The CDR3 DNA reads as TGCGCCAGCAGCTTGGACAGGGAAAGGGGCACTGAAGCTTTCTTT.

This chain connects TRBV4-3 to TRBJ1-1; TRBD1 matches 7 bases. V was pared by 0 bases and J by 5 bases, with 6 bases of the junction left unmatched. The V gene's germline CDR1 is LGHNA and CDR2 YSLEER. This CDR3 region has 15 residues. In nucleotides, the CDR3 is TGCGCCAGCAGCCAAGATTACAGGGGTAGAACTGAAGCTTTCTTT. Its protein is CASSQDYRGRTEAFF.

The chain has TRBV7-9 and TRBJ2-3, with 7 bases fitting TRBD2. Germline loops: CDR1 SEHNR, CDR2 FQNEAQ (reference sequence). The CDR3 spans 14 residues. V dropped 6 bases and J dropped 6; count of bases not matched to a gene: 9. CDR3 nucleotide sequence: TGTGCCAGCAGAATATCGGGGGAGGGCGATACGCAGTATTTT. Protein: CASRISGEGDTQYF. Full variable domain (missing parts from reference TRBV7-9 and TRBJ2-3): DTGVSQNPRHKITKRGQNVTFRCDPISEHNRLYWYRQTLGQGPEFLTYFQNEAQLEKSRLLSDRFSAERPKGSFSTLEIQRTEQGDSAMYLCASRISGEGDTQYFGPGTRLTVL.

The chain uses TRBV5-1 and TRBJ2-2; possible D gene TRBD2, 5 bases. The CDR3 covers 15 residues. Trimming pared 5 bases from V and 1 base from J, leaving 12 bases between. Germline CDR1 and CDR2: SGHRS and YFSETQ. The DNA of the CDR3 is TGCGCCAGCAGGAAGGCTAGCCTGAACACCGGGGAGCTGTTTTTT. It encodes CASRKASLNTGELFF.

This chain uses TRBV18 with TRBJ1-1, with D possibly matching TRBD1 (6 bases). The CDR3 is 15 residues long. Germline V gene data show CDR1 as KGHSH and CDR2 as LQKENI. Trimming shortened V by 1 base and J by 1 base, and 10 bases separated the two germline ends. Written as DNA, the CDR3 is TGTGCCAGCTCACCACAGGGGGTGGAGAACACTGAAGCTTTCTTT. Amino acid sequence: CASSPQGVENTEAFF.

This chain uses TRBV19 with TRBJ1-2, with 8 bases lining up with TRBD1. Germline values: CDR1 LNHDA, CDR2 SQIVND (reference sequence). V shed 7 bases, J shed 7 bases, and the junction held 11 bases outside the gene matches. This CDR3 is built from 14 residues. CDR3 DNA: TGTGCCAGTACCGTGACAGGGGCAATGCGTGGCTACACCTTC. It specifies CASTVTGAMRGYTF.

This clone appeared once. The rearrangement links TRBV6-2 or TRBV6-3 to TRBJ1-2, with D perhaps matching TRBD1 (5 bases). CDR1 MNHEY and CDR2 SVGEGT come from the germline V gene. The CDR3 length is 14 residues. The V end was cut by 6 bases, the J end by 2 bases, with 13 bases between. CDR3 bases: TGTGCCAGCAGCCCCCAGACAGCGAACTATGGCTACACCTTC. Translating it yields CASSPQTANYGYTF.

The chain carries TRBV7-9 and TRBJ2-3; 11 nucleotides align to TRBD2. The germline V gene encodes CDR1 SEHNR and CDR2 FQNEAQ (reference sequence). V dropped 3 bases and J dropped 4; count of bases not matched to a gene: 3. This CDR3 has 15 residues. The CDR3 reads CASSLLAGGSDTQYF. The CDR3 nucleotides are TGTGCCAGCAGCTTGTTAGCGGGAGGGTCAGATACGCAGTATTTT.

The J gene is TRBJ2-7, the V gene TRBV5-1; no firm D call. With 1 base removed from V and 2 bases from J, the gap between germline ends came to 10 bases. Germline assignment: CDR1 SGHRS and CDR2 YFSETQ. The CDR3 runs to 14 residues. The chain's CDR3 is CASSLTSGTYEQYF. CDR3 nucleotide sequence: TGCGCCAGCAGCTTGACGTCAGGCACCTACGAGCAGTACTTC.

The chain carries TRBV7-8 and TRBJ1-2; D remains ambiguous. Germline V gene data show CDR1 as SGHVS and CDR2 as FQNEAQ. V dropped 8 bases and J dropped 1 base, with 5 bases sitting between them. CDR3 length: 11 residues. In nucleotides, the CDR3 is TGTGCCAGCGGAGATAACTATGGCTACACCTTC. Translation: CASGDNYGYTF. Full variable domain (missing parts from reference TRBV7-8 and TRBJ1-2): GAGVSQSPRYKVAKRGQDVALRCDPISGHVSLFWYQQALGQGPEFLTYFQNEAQLDKSGLPSDRFFAERPEGSVSTLKIQRTQQEDSAVYLCASGDNYGYTFGSGTRLTVV.

The genes are TRBV10-1 and TRBJ1-5; D may be TRBD1 (5 bases). The CDR3 spans 15 residues. Trimming left V 0 bases short and J 2 bases short, with 8 bases between. The germline V gene has CDR1 WNHNN and CDR2 SYGVQD (reference sequence). CDR3: CASSESGGGNQPQHF. For the CDR3, the DNA is TGCGCCAGCAGTGAGTCGGGGGGAGGCAATCAGCCCCAGCATTTT.

The chain employs TRBV19 and TRBJ2-7; possible D gene TRBD2, 6 bases. CDR3 length: 15 residues. Germline CDR1 reads LNHDA; CDR2 reads SQIVND (reference sequence). Trimming pared 5 bases from V and 0 bases from J, leaving 14 bases between. CDR3 protein: CASSRDSTSSYEQYF. In DNA, the CDR3 is TGTGCCAGTAGTCGGGACTCCACGAGCTCCTACGAGCAGTACTTC.

The chain carries TRBV24-1 and TRBJ2-1, with 12 positions matching TRBD2. J lost 5 bases, V lost 9 bases, and 22 bases had no gene match. This CDR3 contains 20 residues. The germline V gene encodes CDR1 KGHDR and CDR2 SFDVKD. This chain's CDR3 is CATGFSYRGLAGRNHNEQFF. For the CDR3, the DNA is TGTGCCACCGGGTTCTCCTACCGCGGACTAGCGGGACGCAACCACAATGAGCAGTTCTTC.

The chain is built from TRBV29-1 and TRBJ1-1, with D unresolved. Trimming took 3 bases from V and 1 from J, leaving 6 bases between them. Germline CDR1 is SQVTM and CDR2 is ANQGSEA. The CDR3 totals 12 residues. CDR3 nucleotide sequence: TGCAGCGTTGACAGGCAGAACACTGAAGCTTTCTTT. This encodes CSVDRQNTEAFF.